This TCR beta chain was recorded in a study of blood T cell repertoires in COVID-19. About the research overall: From the United States, Italy and Spain came samples of acute and convalescent COVID-19. Sources were T cells, B-cell-depleted T cells, or PBMCs; the material itself was cDNA or gDNA.

Per the original methods: Estimates of nucleated cell counts were drawn from the amplification of reference gene primers. Here immunoSEQ multiplex PCR was the method, and the copy in TCRdb shows in-frame clones only, minus some. The V and J calls and clone size were taken over from that table, and D and trimming were inferred from the DNA. The sample records 70,000 to 85,000 clones, around 80% being singletons. This receptor was identified in a woman of 80 years or more with acute or convalescent COVID-19. Sequenced sample: peripheral blood.

CDR3 region: CASRTGLDEQYF. In DNA form, the CDR3 reads TGTGCCAGCCGAACAGGGCTGGACGAGCAGTACTTC. The chain has TRBV28 and TRBJ2-7; the D gene is possibly TRBD1 (6 bases). The CDR3 has 12 residues. Germline V gives CDR1 MDHEN, CDR2 SYDVKM. V lost 8 bases and J lost 5, with 13 bases in between.